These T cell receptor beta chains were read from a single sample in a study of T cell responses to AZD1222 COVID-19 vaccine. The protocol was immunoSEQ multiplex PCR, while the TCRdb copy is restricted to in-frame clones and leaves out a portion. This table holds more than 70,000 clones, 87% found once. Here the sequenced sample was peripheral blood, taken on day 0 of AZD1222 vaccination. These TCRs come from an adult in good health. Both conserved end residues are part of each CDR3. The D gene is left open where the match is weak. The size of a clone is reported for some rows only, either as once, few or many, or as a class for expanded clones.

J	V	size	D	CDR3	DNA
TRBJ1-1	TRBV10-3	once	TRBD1	CATRTGVTEAFF	TGTGCCACACGGACAGGGGTGACTGAAGCTTTCTTT
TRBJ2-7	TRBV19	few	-	CASSVGHPYEQYF	TGTGCCAGTAGTGTGGGACACCCCTACGAGCAGTACTTC
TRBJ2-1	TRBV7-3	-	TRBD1	CASSPGQHHEQFF	TGTGCCAGCAGCCCGGGACAGCATCATGAGCAGTTCTTC
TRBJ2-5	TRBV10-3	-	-	CAISESETQYF	TGTGCCATCAGTGAGTCTGAGACCCAGTACTTC
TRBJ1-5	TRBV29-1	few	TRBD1	CSAGRGGAGQPQHF	TGCAGCGCCGGGCGAGGGGGCGCGGGTCAGCCCCAGCATTTT
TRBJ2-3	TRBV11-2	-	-	CASSLGGPTRTDTQYF	TGTGCCAGCAGCTTAGGTGGTCCCACCCGCACAGATACGCAGTATTTT
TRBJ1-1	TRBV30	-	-	CAWSEAVWNTEAFF	TGTGCCTGGAGTGAGGCAGTGTGGAACACTGAAGCTTTCTTT
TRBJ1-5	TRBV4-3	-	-	CASSQVEGFQPQHF	TGCGCCAGCAGCCAAGTAGAAGGGTTTCAGCCCCAGCATTTT
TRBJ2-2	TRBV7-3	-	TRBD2	CASSREGAVNTGELFF	TGTGCCAGCAGCCGGGAGGGTGCGGTAAACACCGGGGAGCTGTTTTTT
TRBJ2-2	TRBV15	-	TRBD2	CATSRDRGGGELFF	TGTGCCACCAGCAGAGATCGGGGGGGCGGGGAGCTGTTTTTT
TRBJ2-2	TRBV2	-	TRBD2	CASRPGLAGAGELFF	TGTGCCAGCAGGCCGGGACTAGCGGGAGCCGGGGAGCTGTTTTTT
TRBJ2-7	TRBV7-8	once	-	CASSLTTGPNYEQYF	TGTGCCAGCAGCCTCACGACAGGCCCAAATTACGAGCAGTACTTC
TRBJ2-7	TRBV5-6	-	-	CASSFGRPSYEQYF	TGTGCCAGCAGCTTCGGACGGCCCTCCTACGAGCAGTACTTC
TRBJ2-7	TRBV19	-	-	CASSTQSYEQYF	TGTGCCAGTAGTACGCAGTCCTACGAGCAGTACTTC
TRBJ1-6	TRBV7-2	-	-	CASSYDGLNSPLHF	TGTGCCAGCAGCTACGACGGACTTAATTCACCCCTCCACTTT
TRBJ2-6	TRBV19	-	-	CASSVGTGANVLTF	TGTGCCAGTAGTGTGGGGACTGGGGCCAACGTCCTGACTTTC
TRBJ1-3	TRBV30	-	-	CAWKTFAGNTIYF	TGTGCCTGGAAGACGTTCGCGGGAAACACCATATATTTT
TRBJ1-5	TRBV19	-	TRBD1	CASSDRGGQPQHF	TGTGCCAGTTCGGACAGGGGTGGACAGCCCCAGCATTTT
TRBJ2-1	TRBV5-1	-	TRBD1	CASSLVSKWGLQGAENEQFF	TGCGCCAGCAGCTTGGTCTCGAAATGGGGTCTACAGGGGGCGGAGAATGAGCAGTTCTTC
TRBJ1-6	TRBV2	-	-	CASSEDGHNNSPLHF	TGTGCCAGCAGTGAAGATGGACACAATAATTCACCCCTCCACTTT
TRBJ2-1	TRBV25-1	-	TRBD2	CASSGTSGRSYNEQFF	TGTGCCAGCAGTGGTACGAGCGGGAGATCCTACAATGAGCAGTTCTTC
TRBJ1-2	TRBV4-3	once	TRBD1	CASSQDLRQGPNYGYTF	TGCGCCAGCAGCCAAGATCTAAGACAGGGGCCTAACTATGGCTACACCTTC
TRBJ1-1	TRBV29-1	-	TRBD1	CSVDRGDVLAFF	TGCAGCGTGGACAGGGGGGATGTGTTGGCTTTCTTT
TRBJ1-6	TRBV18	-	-	CASSPSQRNNSPLHF	TGTGCCAGCTCACCATCACAGCGGAATAATTCACCCCTCCACTTT
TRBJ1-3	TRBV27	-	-	CASSLSGSGNTIYF	TGTGCCAGCAGTTTATCAGGGTCTGGAAACACCATATATTTT
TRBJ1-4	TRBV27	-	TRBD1	CASSFSSGTGDRQKLFF	TGTGCCAGCAGTTTCTCCTCCGGGACAGGGGATAGGCAAAAACTGTTTTTT
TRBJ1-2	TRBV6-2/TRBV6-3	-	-	CASSYSTENYGYTF	TGTGCCAGCAGTTACTCGACAGAAAACTATGGCTACACCTTC
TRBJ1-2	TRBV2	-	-	CASSEAPRRYGYTF	TGTGCCAGCAGTGAAGCCCCCCGGCGATATGGCTACACCTTC
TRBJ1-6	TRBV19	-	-	CASSMRGESPLHF	TGTGCCAGTAGTATGAGGGGTGAGTCACCCCTCCACTTT
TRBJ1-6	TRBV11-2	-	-	CASSLVADLISPLHF	TGTGCCAGCAGCTTAGTTGCGGACCTAATATCACCCCTCCACTTT
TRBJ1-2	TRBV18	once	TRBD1	CASSPRQPGQINYGYTF	TGTGCCAGCTCACCGCGCCAACCGGGACAGATCAACTATGGCTACACCTTC
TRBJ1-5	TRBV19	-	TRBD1	CASSRTGVGEPQHF	TGTGCCAGTAGTAGGACAGGGGTGGGTGAGCCCCAGCATTTT
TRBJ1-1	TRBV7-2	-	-	CASSSGLQGNTEAFF	TGTGCCAGCAGTTCTGGCTTACAGGGAAACACTGAAGCTTTCTTT
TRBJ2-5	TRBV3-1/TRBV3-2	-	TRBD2	CASSQELAGGGKTQYF	TGTGCCAGCAGCCAAGAGCTAGCGGGAGGTGGAAAGACCCAGTACTTC
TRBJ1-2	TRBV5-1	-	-	CASSSDYGYTF	TGCGCCAGCAGCTCCGACTATGGCTACACCTTC
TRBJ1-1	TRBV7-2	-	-	CASSSQGTGAFF	TGTGCCAGCAGCTCCCAGGGGACTGGAGCTTTCTTT
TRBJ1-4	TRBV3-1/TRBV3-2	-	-	CASSQELPSGEKLFF	TGTGCCAGCAGCCAAGAACTTCCCAGCGGAGAAAAACTGTTTTTT
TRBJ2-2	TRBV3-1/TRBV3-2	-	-	CASSQPPTSGELFF	TGTGCCAGCAGCCAACCCCCTACTTCCGGGGAGCTGTTTTTT
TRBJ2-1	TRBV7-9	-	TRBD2	CASSPRGLAGNEQFF	TGTGCCAGCAGCCCAAGGGGACTAGCGGGAAACGAGCAGTTCTTC
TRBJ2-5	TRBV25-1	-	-	CASSERGWGLGETQYF	TGTGCCAGCAGTGAAAGGGGTTGGGGGCTAGGAGAGACCCAGTACTTC
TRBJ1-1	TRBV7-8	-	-	CASSHKSRVGRGNTEAFF	TGTGCCAGCAGCCATAAGTCAAGGGTTGGCAGGGGGAACACTGAAGCTTTCTTT
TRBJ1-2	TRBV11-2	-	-	CASSLVGGNGYTF	TGTGCCAGCAGCTTAGTGGGGGGAAATGGCTACACCTTC
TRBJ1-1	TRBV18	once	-	CASSTSQRTEAFF	TGTGCCAGCTCCACCTCCCAGAGAACTGAAGCTTTCTTT
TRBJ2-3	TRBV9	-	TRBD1	CASSAFGTGRVDTQYF	TGTGCCAGCAGCGCGTTCGGGACAGGGCGCGTCGATACGCAGTATTTT